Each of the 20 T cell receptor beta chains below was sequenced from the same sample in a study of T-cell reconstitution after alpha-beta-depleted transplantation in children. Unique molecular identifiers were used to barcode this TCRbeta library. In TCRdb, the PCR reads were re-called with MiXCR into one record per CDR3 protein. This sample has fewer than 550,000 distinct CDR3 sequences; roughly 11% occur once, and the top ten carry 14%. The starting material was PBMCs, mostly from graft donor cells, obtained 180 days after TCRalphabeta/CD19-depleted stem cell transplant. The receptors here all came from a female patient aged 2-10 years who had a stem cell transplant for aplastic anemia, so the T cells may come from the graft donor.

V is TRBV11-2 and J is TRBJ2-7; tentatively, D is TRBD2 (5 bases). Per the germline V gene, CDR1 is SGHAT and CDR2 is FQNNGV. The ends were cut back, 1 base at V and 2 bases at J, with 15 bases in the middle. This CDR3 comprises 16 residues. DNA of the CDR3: TGTGCCAGCAGCTTAGTTAGGAGGCGGGCTACCTACGAGCAGTACGTC. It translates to CASSLVRRRATYEQYV.

CDR3 DNA sequence: TGTGCCAGCAGTACCTTTTCCGGGACAGGGCGCAATGAGCAGTTCTTC. This encodes CASSTFSGTGRNEQFF. V gene TRBV27 combines with J gene TRBJ2-1, with 9 bases fitting TRBD1. The CDR3 sequence is 16 residues long. Germline values: CDR1 MNHEY, CDR2 SMNVEV (reference sequence). V dropped 5 bases and J dropped 6; count of bases not matched to a gene: 11.

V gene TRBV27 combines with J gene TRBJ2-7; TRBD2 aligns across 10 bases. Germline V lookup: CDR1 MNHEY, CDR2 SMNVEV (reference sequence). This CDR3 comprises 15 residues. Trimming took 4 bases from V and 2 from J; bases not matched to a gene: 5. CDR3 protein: CASSSGLAVAYEQYF. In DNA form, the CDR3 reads TGTGCCAGCAGTTCCGGACTAGCGGTAGCCTACGAGCAGTACTTC.

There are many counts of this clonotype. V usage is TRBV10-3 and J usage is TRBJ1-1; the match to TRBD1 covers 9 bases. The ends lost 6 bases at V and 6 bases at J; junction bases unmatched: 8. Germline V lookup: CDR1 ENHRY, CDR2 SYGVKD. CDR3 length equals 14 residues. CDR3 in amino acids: CAIRTGTGFPEAFF. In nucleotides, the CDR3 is TGTGCCATCAGAACCGGGACAGGGTTCCCTGAAGCTTTCTTT.

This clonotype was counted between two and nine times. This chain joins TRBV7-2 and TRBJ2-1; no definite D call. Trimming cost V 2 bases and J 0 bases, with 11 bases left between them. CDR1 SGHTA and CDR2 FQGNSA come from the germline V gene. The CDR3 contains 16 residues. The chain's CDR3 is CASSLLTPSSYNEQFF. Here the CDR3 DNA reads TGTGCCAGCAGCTTATTGACTCCGAGCTCCTACAATGAGCAGTTCTTC.

The CDR3 spells CASSLTGVGNTIYF. In DNA, the CDR3 is TGTGCCAGCAGCTTAACGGGAGTTGGAAACACCATATATTTT. This chain connects TRBV7-2 to TRBJ1-3, with D hard to call. The CDR3 covers 14 residues. Trimming took 2 bases from V and 3 from J, leaving 8 bases between them. In germline, CDR1 is SGHTA, CDR2 FQGNSA.

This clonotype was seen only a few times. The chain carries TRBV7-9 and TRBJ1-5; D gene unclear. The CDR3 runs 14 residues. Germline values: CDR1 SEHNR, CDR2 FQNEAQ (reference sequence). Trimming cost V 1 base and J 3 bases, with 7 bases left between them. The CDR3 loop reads CASSLGRNNQPQHF. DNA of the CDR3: TGTGCCAGCAGCTTAGGACGGAACAATCAGCCCCAGCATTTT.

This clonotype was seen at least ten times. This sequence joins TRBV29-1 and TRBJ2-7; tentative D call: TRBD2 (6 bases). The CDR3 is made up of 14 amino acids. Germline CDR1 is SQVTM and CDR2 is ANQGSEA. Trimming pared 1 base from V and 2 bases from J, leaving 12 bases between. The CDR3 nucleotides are TGCAGCGTTGAAGTGGGAGGCCCTCCCTACGAGCAGTACTTC. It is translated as CSVEVGGPPYEQYF.

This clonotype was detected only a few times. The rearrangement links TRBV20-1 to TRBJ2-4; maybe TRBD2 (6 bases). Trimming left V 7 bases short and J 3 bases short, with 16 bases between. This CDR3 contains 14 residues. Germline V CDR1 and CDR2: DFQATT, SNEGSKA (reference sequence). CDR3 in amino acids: CSVPRYGSKNIQYF. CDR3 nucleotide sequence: TGCAGTGTCCCCAGGTACGGGAGCAAAAACATTCAGTACTTC.

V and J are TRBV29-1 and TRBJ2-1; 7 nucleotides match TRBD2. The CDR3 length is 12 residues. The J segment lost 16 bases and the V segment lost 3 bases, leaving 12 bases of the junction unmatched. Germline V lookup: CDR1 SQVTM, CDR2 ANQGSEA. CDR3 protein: CSVDRSRGTIFF. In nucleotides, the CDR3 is TGCAGCGTTGACCGATCCCGCGGGACTATATTCTTC.

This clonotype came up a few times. The CDR3 region has the DNA TGCGCCAGCAGCCAAGAACACAGGGGCGGGCAGCCCCAGCATTTT. Its translation: CASSQEHRGGQPQHF. The chain has TRBV4-3 and TRBJ1-5; 7 bases fit TRBD1. After removal of 0 bases from V and 7 bases from J, the junction contained 6 bases not matched to a gene. Germline V gene data show CDR1 as LGHNA and CDR2 as YSLEER. The CDR3 is made up of 15 amino acids.

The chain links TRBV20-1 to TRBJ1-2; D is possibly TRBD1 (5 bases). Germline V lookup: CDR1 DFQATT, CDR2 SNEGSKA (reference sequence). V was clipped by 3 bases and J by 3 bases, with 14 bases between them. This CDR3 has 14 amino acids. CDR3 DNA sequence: TGCAGTGCTAGCCAAGGGGACGGGTACTATGGCTACACCTTC. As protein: CSASQGDGYYGYTF.

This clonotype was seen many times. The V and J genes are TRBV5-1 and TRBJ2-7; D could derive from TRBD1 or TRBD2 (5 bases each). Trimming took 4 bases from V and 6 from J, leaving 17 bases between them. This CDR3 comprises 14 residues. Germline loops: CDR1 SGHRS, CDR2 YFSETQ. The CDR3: CASSVTGRKAEQYF. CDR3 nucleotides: TGCGCCAGCAGCGTGACGGGACGGAAGGCCGAGCAGTACTTC.

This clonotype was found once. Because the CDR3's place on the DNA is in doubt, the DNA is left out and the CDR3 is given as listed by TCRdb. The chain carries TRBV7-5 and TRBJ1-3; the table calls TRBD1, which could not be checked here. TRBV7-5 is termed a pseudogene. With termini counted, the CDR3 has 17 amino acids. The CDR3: CISVPEPSPGAGNTIYF.

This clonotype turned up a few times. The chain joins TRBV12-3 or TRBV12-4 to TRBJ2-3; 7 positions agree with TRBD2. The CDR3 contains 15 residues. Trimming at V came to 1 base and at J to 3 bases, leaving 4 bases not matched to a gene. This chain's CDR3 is CASSLGGSLTDTQYF. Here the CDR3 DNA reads TGTGCCAGCAGTTTAGGCGGGAGTCTAACAGATACGCAGTATTTT.

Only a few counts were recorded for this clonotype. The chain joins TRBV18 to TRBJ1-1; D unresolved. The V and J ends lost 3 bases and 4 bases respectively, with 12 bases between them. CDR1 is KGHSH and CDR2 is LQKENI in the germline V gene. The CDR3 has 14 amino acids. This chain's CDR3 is CASSPPDGCTEAFF. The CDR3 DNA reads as TGTGCCAGCTCACCGCCGGACGGTTGCACTGAAGCTTTCTTT.

The CDR3 DNA is TGTGCCAGCAGTTACTTCCCAGCGGGGGATGGGAATGAGCAGTTCTTC. The encoded protein is CASSYFPAGDGNEQFF. The V gene is TRBV6-2 or TRBV6-3, the J gene TRBJ2-1; 8 bases match TRBD2. Germline trimming cut 1 base from V and 7 bases from J; bases unmatched to any gene: 9. Germline CDR1 MNHEY, CDR2 SVGEGT. The CDR3 loop spans 16 amino acids.

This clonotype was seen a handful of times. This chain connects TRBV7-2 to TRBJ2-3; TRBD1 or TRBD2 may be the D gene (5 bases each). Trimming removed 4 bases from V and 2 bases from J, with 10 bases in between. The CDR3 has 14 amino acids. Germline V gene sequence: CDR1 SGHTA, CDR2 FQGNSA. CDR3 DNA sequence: TGTGCCAGCAGCTCGGGACCAACCACAGATACGCAGTATTTT. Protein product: CASSSGPTTDTQYF.

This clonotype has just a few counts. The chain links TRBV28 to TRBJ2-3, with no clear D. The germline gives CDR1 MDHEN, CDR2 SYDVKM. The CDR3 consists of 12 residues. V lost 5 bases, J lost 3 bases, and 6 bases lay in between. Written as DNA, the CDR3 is TGTGCCAGCAGTGCAATTACAGATACGCAGTATTTT. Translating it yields CASSAITDTQYF.

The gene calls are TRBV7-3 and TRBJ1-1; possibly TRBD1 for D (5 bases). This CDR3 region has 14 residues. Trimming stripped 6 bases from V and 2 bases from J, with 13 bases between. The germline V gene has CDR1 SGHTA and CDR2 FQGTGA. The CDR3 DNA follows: TGTGCCAGCAGTGACCACGGGGCCAACACTGAAGCTTTCTTT. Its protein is CASSDHGANTEAFF.